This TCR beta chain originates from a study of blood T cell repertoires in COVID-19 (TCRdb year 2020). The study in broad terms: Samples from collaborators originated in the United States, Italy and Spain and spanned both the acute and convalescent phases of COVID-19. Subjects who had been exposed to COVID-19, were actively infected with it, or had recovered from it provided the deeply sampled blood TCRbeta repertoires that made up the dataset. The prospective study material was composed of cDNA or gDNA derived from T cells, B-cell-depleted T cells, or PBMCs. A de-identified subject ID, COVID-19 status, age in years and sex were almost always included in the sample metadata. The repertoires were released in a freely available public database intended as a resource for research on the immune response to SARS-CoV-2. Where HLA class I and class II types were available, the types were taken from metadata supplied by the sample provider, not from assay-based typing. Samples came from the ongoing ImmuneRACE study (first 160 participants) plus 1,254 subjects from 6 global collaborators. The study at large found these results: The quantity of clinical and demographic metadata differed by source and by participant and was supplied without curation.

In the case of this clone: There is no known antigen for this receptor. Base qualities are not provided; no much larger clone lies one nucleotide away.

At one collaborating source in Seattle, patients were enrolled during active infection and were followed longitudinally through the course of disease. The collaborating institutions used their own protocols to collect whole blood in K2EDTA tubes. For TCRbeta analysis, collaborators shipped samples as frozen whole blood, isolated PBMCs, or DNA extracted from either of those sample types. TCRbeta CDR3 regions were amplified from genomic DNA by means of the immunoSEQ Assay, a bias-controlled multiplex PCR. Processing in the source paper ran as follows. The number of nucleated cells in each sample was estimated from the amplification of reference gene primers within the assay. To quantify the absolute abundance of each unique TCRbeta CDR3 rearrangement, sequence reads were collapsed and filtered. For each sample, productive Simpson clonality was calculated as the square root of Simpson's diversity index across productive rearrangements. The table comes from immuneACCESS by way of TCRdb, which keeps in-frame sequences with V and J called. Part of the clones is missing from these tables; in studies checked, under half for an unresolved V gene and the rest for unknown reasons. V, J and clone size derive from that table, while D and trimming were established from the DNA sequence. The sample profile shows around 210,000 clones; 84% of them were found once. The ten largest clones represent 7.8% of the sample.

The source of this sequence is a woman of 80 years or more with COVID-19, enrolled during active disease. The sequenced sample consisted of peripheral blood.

The nucleotides read TGTGCCAGCAGCCAATCCGGGACAGGAGGAGGCTACACCTTC. This gives the protein CASSQSGTGGGYTF. Recombination connected TRBV3-1 (or the pseudogene TRBV3-2) to TRBJ1-2; TRBD1 agrees with 8 junctional bases. The CDR3 runs 14 amino acids, cysteine and phenylalanine included. This entry keeps only the CDR3 DNA: 42 bases, framed from base 1. The germline V gene (reference sequence) gives CDR1 as LGHDT and CDR2 as YNNKEL. The germline V and J ends show losses of 2 bases and 8 bases respectively, and no gene match explains 7 bases of the junction.